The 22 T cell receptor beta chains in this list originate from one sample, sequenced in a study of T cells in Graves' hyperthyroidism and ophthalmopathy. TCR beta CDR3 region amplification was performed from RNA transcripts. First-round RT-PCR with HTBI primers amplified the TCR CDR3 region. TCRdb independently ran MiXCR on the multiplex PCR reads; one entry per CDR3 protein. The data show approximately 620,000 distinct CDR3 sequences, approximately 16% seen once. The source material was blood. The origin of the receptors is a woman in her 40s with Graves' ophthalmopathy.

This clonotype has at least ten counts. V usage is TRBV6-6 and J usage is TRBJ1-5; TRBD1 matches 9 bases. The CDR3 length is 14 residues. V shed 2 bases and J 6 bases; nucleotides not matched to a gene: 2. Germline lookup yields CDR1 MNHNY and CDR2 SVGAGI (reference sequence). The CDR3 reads CASSYVTGGQPQHF. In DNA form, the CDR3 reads TGTGCCAGCAGTTACGTGACAGGGGGTCAGCCCCAGCATTTT.

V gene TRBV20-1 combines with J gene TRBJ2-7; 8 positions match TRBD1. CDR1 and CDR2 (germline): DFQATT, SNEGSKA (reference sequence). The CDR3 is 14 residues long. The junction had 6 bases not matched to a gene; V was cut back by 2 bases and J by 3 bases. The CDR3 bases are TGCAGTGCTAGACACAGGGGGTATAGCTACGAGCAGTACTTC. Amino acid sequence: CSARHRGYSYEQYF.

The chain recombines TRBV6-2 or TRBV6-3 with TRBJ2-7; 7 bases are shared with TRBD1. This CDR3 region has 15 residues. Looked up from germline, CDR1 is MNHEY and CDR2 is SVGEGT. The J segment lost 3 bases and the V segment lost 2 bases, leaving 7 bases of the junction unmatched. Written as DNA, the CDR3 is TGTGCCAGCAGTTACGAGGGACAGCTATACTACGAGCAGTACTTC. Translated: CASSYEGQLYYEQYF.

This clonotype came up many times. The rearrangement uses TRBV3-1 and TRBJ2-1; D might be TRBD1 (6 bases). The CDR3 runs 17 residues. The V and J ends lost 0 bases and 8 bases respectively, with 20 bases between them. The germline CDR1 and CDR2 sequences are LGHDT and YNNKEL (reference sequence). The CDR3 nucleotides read TGTGCCAGCAGCCAAGATCAGTGGGGGCTAGTCGGCGATGAGCAGTTCTTC. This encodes CASSQDQWGLVGDEQFF.

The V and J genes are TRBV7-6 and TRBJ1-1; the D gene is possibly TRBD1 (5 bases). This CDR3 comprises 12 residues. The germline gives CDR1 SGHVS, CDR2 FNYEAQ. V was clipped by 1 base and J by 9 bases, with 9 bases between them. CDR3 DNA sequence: TGTGCCAGCAGCTTAGTAGGGGCTAAAGCTTTCTTT. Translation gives CASSLVGAKAFF.

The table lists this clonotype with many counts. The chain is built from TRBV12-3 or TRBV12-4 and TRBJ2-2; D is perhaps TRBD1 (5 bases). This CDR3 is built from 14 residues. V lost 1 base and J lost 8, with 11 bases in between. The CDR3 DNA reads TGTGCCAGCAGTTTAGTGACAGTAGCTGGGGAGCTGTTTTTT. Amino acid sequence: CASSLVTVAGELFF.

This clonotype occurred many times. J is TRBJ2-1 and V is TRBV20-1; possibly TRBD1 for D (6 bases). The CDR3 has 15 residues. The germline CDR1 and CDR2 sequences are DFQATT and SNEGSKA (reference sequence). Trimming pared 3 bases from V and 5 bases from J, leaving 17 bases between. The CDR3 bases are TGCAGTGCTAGGGAACAGGGCCAGCCGGACAATGAGCAGTTCTTC. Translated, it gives CSAREQGQPDNEQFF.

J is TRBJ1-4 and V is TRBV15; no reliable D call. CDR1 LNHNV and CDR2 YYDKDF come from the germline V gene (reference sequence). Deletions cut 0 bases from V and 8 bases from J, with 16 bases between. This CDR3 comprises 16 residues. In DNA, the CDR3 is TGTGCCACCAGCAGAGATGTGTCGGGGTTACGGGAAAAACTGTTTTTT. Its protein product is CATSRDVSGLREKLFF.

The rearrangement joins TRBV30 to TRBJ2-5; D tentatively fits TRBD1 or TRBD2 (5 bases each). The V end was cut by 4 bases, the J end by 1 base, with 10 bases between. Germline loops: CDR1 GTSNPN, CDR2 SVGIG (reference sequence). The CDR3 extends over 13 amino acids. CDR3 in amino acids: CAWTRGPQETQYF. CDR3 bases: TGTGCCTGGACTAGGGGACCCCAAGAGACCCAGTACTTC.

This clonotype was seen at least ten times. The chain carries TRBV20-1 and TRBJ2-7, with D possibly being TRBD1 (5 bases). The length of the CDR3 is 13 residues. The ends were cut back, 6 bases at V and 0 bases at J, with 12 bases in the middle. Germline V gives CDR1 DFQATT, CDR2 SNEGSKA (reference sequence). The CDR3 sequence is CSAKGILSYEQYF. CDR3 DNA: TGCAGTGCCAAGGGGATTCTCTCCTACGAGCAGTACTTC.

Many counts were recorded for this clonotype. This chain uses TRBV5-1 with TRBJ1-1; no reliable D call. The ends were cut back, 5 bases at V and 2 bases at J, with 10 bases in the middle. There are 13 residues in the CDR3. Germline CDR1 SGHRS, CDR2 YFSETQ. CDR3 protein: CASRGSYNTEAFF. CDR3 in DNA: TGCGCCAGCAGGGGCAGCTATAACACTGAAGCTTTCTTT.

The CDR3 protein is CASSPRTLHTEQFF. The CDR3 DNA is TGTGCCAGCAGCCCCAGGACACTCCACACTGAGCAGTTCTTC. This chain joins TRBV3-1 and TRBJ2-1; D may be TRBD1 (5 bases). Deletions cut 4 bases from V and 9 bases from J, with 16 bases between. The CDR3 totals 14 residues. In germline, CDR1 is LGHDT, CDR2 YNNKEL (reference sequence).

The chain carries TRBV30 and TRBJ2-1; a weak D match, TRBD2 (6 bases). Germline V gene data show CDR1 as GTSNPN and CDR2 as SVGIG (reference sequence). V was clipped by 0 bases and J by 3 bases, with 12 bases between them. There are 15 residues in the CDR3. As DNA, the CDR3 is TGTGCCTGGAGTGTCGGCGGAGGGAACTACAATGAGCAGTTCTTC. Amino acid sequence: CAWSVGGGNYNEQFF.

CDR3 residues: CSASPRDSYNYEQYF. The CDR3 DNA is TGCAGTGCTAGCCCCCGAGACAGTTACAACTACGAGCAGTACTTC. The rearrangement links TRBV20-1 to TRBJ2-7, with D maybe TRBD1 (5 bases). From germline, CDR1 is DFQATT and CDR2 SNEGSKA (reference sequence). The CDR3 is made up of 15 amino acids. V was shortened by 3 bases and J by 3 bases, with 18 bases between the two germline ends.

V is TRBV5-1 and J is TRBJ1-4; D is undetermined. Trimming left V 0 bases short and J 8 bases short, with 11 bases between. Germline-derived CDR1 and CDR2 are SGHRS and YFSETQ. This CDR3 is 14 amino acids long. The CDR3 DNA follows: TGCGCCAGCAGCTTGGGTCAGGCGGGGGAAAAACTGTTTTTT. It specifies CASSLGQAGEKLFF.

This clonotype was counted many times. CDR3 sequence: CASSYLAVQETQYF. The CDR3 region has the DNA TGTGCCAGCAGTTACCTTGCAGTCCAAGAGACCCAGTACTTC. The rearrangement links TRBV6-2 or TRBV6-3 to TRBJ2-5; unclear D gene. CDR1 and CDR2 (germline): MNHEY, SVGEGT. V was pared by 2 bases and J by 1 base, with 8 bases between. CDR3 length equals 14 residues.

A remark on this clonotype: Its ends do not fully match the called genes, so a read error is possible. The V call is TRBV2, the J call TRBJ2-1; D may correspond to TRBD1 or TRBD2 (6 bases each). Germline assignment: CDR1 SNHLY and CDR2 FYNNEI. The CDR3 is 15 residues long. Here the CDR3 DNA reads TGTGCCAGCGGGGAGGACAGCAGCTCCTATAATGAGCAGTTCTTC. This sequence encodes CASGEDSSSYNEQFF.

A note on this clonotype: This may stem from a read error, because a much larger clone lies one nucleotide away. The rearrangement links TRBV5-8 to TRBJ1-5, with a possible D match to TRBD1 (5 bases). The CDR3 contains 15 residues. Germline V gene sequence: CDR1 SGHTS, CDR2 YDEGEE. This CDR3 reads CGSSLGPGLGQPQHF. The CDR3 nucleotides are TGTGGCAGCAGCTTGGGGCCAGGGCTGGGTCAGCCCCAGCATTTT.

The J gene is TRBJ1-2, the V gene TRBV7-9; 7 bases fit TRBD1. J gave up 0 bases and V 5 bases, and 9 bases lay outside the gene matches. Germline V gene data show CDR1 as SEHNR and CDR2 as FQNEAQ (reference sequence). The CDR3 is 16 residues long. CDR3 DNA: TGTGCCAGCAGCGAACCGAGGGACAGACCTAACTATGGCTACACCTTC. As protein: CASSEPRDRPNYGYTF.

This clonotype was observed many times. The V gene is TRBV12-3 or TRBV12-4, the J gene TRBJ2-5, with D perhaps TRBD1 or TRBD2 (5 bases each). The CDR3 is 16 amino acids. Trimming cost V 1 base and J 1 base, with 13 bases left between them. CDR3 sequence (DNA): TGTGCCAGCAGTTTAGTATCCGGGGCACCCCAAGAGACCCAGTACTTC. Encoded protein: CASSLVSGAPQETQYF.

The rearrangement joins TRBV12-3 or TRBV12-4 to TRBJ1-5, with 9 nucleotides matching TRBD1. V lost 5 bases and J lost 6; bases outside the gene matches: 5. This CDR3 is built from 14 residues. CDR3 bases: TGTGCCAGCAGTCATACAGGGGGCAGTCAGCCCCAGCATTTT. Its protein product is CASSHTGGSQPQHF.

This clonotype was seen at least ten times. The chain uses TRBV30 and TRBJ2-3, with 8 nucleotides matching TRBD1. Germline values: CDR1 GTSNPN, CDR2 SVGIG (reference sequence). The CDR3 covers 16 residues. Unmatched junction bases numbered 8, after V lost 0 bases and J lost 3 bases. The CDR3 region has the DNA TGTGCCTGGAGTGTTACGACAGGGGTCAGGACAGATACGCAGTATTTT. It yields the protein CAWSVTTGVRTDTQYF.